These 7 T cell receptor beta chains share one sample of origin, sequenced in a study of T cell repertoires in cytomegalovirus infection (dated by TCRdb to the late 2010s). The instrument was an Illumina HiSeq 1500. Through fastp at Q25 and MiXCR, TCRdb rebuilt clones from the public reads, retaining in-frame beta chains. For every CDR3 protein sequence, its rows merge into one entry that carries the most common genes and DNA. This sample is represented by 480,000 or so distinct CDR3 sequences; roughly 10% of them were singletons. More than 8.5% of the sample comes from the top ten. Sequencing used PBMCs. All receptors derive from a human donor in good health (CMV status not recorded). Some clones in this sample may be carry-over from other donors' samples.

This clonotype was seen repeatedly, ten times or more. The rearrangement joins TRBV12-3 or TRBV12-4 to TRBJ2-2; D unclear. The CDR3 spans 13 residues. Trimming stripped 11 bases from V and 1 base from J, with 11 bases between. The DNA for the CDR3 is TGTGCCGGTCGGTACCTGAACACCGGGGAGCTGTTTTTT. As protein: CAGRYLNTGELFF.

This clonotype was seen many times. The CDR3 sequence is CASSLHREETQYF. In nucleotides, the CDR3 is TGTGCCAGCAGCCTCCACAGGGAAGAGACCCAGTACTTC. The J gene is TRBJ2-5, the V gene TRBV3-1, with D possibly matching TRBD1 (6 bases). This CDR3 spans 13 amino acids. Trimming left V 4 bases short and J 3 bases short, with 9 bases between. In germline, CDR1 is LGHDT, CDR2 YNNKEL (reference sequence).

This clonotype has a count of ten or more. CDR3 protein: CASLLEGGPTDTQYF. The CDR3 bases are TGTGCCAGCCTCTTAGAGGGGGGGCCGACAGATACGCAGTATTTT. The rearrangement links TRBV6-6 to TRBJ2-3, with TRBD2 as a possible D gene (7 bases). The V gene lost 8 bases and the J gene lost 3 bases, with 18 bases spanning the gap. The CDR3 consists of 15 residues. Germline CDR1 is MNHNY and CDR2 is SVGAGI (reference sequence).

This clonotype appeared many times. The V call is TRBV6-1, the J call TRBJ1-1; 7 positions agree with TRBD1. This CDR3 is 16 amino acids long. Trimming cost V 5 bases and J 0 bases; bases outside gene matches: 9. Per germline, CDR1 MNHNS and CDR2 SASEGT. The CDR3 is CASSTTGAVMNTEAFF. For the CDR3, the DNA is TGTGCCAGCAGTACAACAGGGGCGGTCATGAACACTGAAGCTTTCTTT.

This clonotype showed up many times. The chain employs TRBV7-2 and TRBJ2-1, with TRBD2 matching 10 bases. Germline CDR1 is SGHTA and CDR2 is FQGNSA. Trimming cost V 6 bases and J 5 bases; bases outside gene matches: 7. The CDR3 contains 15 residues. Written as DNA, the CDR3 is TGTGCCAGCAGGGGGGGACTAGCGAGAAACAATGAGCAGTTCTTC. Protein sequence: CASRGGLARNNEQFF. Combining the CDR3 with reference TRBV7-2 and TRBJ2-1 gives the whole variable domain GAGVSQSPSNKVTEKGKDVELRCDPISGHTALYWYRQSLGQGLEFLIYFQGNSAPDKSGLPSDRFSAERTGGSVSTLTIQRTQQEDSAVYLCASRGGLARNNEQFFGPGTRLTVL.

Ten or more counts support this clonotype. V usage is TRBV6-5 and J usage is TRBJ1-1, with TRBD1 as a possible D gene (6 bases). Germline CDR1 reads MNHEY; CDR2 reads SVGAGI. The CDR3 consists of 14 residues. The V end was cut by 11 bases, the J end by 4 bases, with 20 bases between. CDR3 nucleotide sequence: TGTGCCGCGGCGGGTGGACAGAGGAGCACTGAAGCTTTCTTT. Translation: CAAAGGQRSTEAFF.

CDR3 protein: CASSLGGAFTDTQYF. The CDR3, as DNA: TGCGCCAGCAGCTTGGGGGGAGCGTTCACAGATACGCAGTATTTT. The chain uses TRBV5-1 and TRBJ2-3; D might be TRBD2 (5 bases). The CDR3 consists of 15 residues. V shed 0 bases and J shed 2 bases, with 10 bases lying between them. Germline assignment: CDR1 SGHRS and CDR2 YFSETQ.